Following are 30 T cell receptor beta chains from one sample sequenced in a study of cytomegalovirus exposure and HLA in healthy donors. PCR amplification relied on 60 Vbeta primers (plus 13 Jbeta primers). Data came from immunoSEQ multiplex PCR; TCRdb stores just in-frame clones and leaves some out. This repertoire includes tens of thousands of clones. The specimen sequenced was PBMCs. These receptors originate from a woman younger than 45 in good health and CMV-seropositive.

This chain joins TRBV11-2 and TRBJ1-1, with 7 positions matching TRBD1. Trimming took 3 bases from V and 0 from J; bases not matched to a gene: 1. The CDR3 runs 14 residues. Germline V gene data show CDR1 as SGHAT and CDR2 as FQNNGV. The CDR3 DNA reads as TGTGCCAGCAGCTTCAGGGGGATGAACACTGAAGCTTTCTTT. Translated, it gives CASSFRGMNTEAFF.

The V gene is TRBV9, the J gene TRBJ2-3; D possibly corresponds to TRBD2 (6 bases). Germline CDR1 SGDLS, CDR2 YYNGEE. The CDR3 runs 12 residues. V shed 9 bases and J shed 0 bases, with 8 bases lying between them. DNA of the CDR3: TGTGCCACCGGGGGTAGCACAGATACGCAGTATTTT. This gives the protein CATGGSTDTQYF.

V usage is TRBV28 and J usage is TRBJ1-2, with 8 nucleotides matching TRBD1. Germline CDR1 reads MDHEN; CDR2 reads SYDVKM. The CDR3 is 15 residues long. The V segment lost 3 bases and the J segment 4 bases; nucleotides outside the gene matches: 7. CDR3 sequence: CASSLAGGGGYGYTF. CDR3 sequence (DNA): TGTGCCAGCAGTTTGGCAGGGGGCGGTGGCTATGGCTACACCTTC.

The V call is TRBV15, the J call TRBJ2-7, with TRBD2 identical over 7 bases. The CDR3 is 15 amino acids. The J segment lost 5 bases and the V segment lost 0 bases, leaving 7 bases of the junction unmatched. Germline CDR1 reads LNHNV; CDR2 reads YYDKDF (reference sequence). The DNA for the CDR3 is TGTGCCACCAGCAGAGATCTAGGCGGGAGTAACGAGCAGTACTTC. Residues: CATSRDLGGSNEQYF.

V usage is TRBV5-5 and J usage is TRBJ2-3; D unclear. The V gene lost 0 bases and the J gene lost 6 bases, with 11 bases spanning the gap. The CDR3 contains 14 residues. Germline CDR1 reads SGHKS; CDR2 reads YYEKEE (reference sequence). The CDR3 sequence is CASSLDHRSDTQYF. CDR3 nucleotide sequence: TGTGCCAGCAGCTTGGATCACCGGTCGGATACGCAGTATTTT.

V and J are TRBV4-1 and TRBJ2-7, with TRBD1 identical over 9 bases. Trimming took 3 bases from V and 4 from J; bases not matched to a gene: 10. This CDR3 comprises 16 residues. Looked up from germline, CDR1 is MGHRA and CDR2 is YSYEKL. The chain's CDR3 is CASSHPRQGDRYEQYF. The CDR3 nucleotides read TGCGCCAGCAGCCATCCCAGACAGGGGGATAGGTACGAGCAGTACTTC.

The chain links TRBV6-5 to TRBJ2-5, with a weak D call TRBD2 (6 bases). V lost 7 bases and J 7 bases, leaving 19 bases between the germline ends. From germline, CDR1 is MNHEY and CDR2 SVGAGI. CDR3 length: 14 amino acids. In DNA, the CDR3 is TGTGCCAGCACCAGGCTCCCCCCGCGGGGGACCCAGTACTTC. This encodes CASTRLPPRGTQYF.

The rearrangement links TRBV18 to TRBJ1-5; a possible D gene is TRBD1 (5 bases). The germline CDR1 and CDR2 sequences are KGHSH and LQKENI. Between the trimmed V and J ends, which lost 6 bases and 3 bases, there was a span of 12 bases. This CDR3 is built from 14 residues. Written as DNA, the CDR3 is TGTGCCAGCTCTCCCCTAGGGGACAATCAGCCCCAGCATTTT. Amino acid sequence: CASSPLGDNQPQHF.

The chain is built from TRBV30 and TRBJ1-5, with D maybe TRBD1 (5 bases). There are 14 residues in the CDR3. Germline CDR1 and CDR2: GTSNPN and SVGIG (reference sequence). With 5 bases removed from V and 3 bases from J, the gap between germline ends came to 14 bases. CDR3 coding DNA: TGTGCCTGGTCCTGGGGGGGGACCAATCAGCCCCAGCATTTT. Its translation: CAWSWGGTNQPQHF.

The J gene is TRBJ2-7, the V gene TRBV25-1, with TRBD2 as a possible D gene (5 bases). The CDR3 contains 13 residues. V lost 5 bases, J lost 2 bases, and 10 bases lay in between. Looked up from germline, CDR1 is MGHDK and CDR2 is SYGVNS. CDR3 sequence: CASSSTGTYEQYF. The CDR3 DNA is TGTGCCAGCAGTTCGACGGGGACCTACGAGCAGTACTTC.

V is TRBV18 and J is TRBJ2-2; a possible D gene is TRBD2 (7 bases). CDR3 length: 15 residues. V shed 3 bases and J shed 2 bases, with 10 bases lying between them. CDR1 is KGHSH and CDR2 is LQKENI in the germline V gene. The CDR3 reads CASSPGGPNTGELFF. The CDR3 region has the DNA TGTGCCAGCTCACCCGGGGGGCCCAACACCGGGGAGCTGTTTTTT.

The V and J genes are TRBV15 and TRBJ1-1, with 7 bases matching TRBD1. Germline CDR1 LNHNV, CDR2 YYDKDF (reference sequence). Germline trimming cut 1 base from V and 9 bases from J; bases unmatched to any gene: 14. The CDR3 runs to 16 residues. CDR3 region: CATSRVPMRDSHQAFF. For the CDR3, the DNA is TGTGCCACCAGCAGAGTTCCGATGCGGGACAGCCACCAAGCTTTCTTT.

This chain links TRBV20-1 with TRBJ2-3, with D tentatively TRBD1 (6 bases). The CDR3 has 11 amino acids. CDR1 is DFQATT, CDR2 SNEGSKA, per germline (reference sequence). V shed 5 bases and J shed 5 bases, with 8 bases lying between them. CDR3 DNA sequence: TGCAGTGCTTACAGGGAAGATACGCAGTATTTT. Protein: CSAYREDTQYF.

CDR3: CASSRDRKSTDTQYF. The CDR3, as DNA: TGTGCCAGCAGTCGGGACAGGAAGAGCACAGATACGCAGTATTTT. This rearrangement joins TRBV6-5 to TRBJ2-3; 8 bases fit TRBD1. Germline CDR1 reads MNHEY; CDR2 reads SVGAGI. The CDR3 loop spans 15 amino acids. Trimming at V came to 5 bases and at J to 0 bases, leaving 4 bases not matched to a gene.

The chain uses TRBV7-6 and TRBJ1-5; a possible D gene is TRBD1 (6 bases). V lost 2 bases to trimming and J lost 5 bases, with 13 bases between them. This CDR3 has 15 residues. Germline V CDR1 and CDR2: SGHVS, FNYEAQ. In DNA, the CDR3 is TGTGCCAGCAGCTTAAGGCCAGGGGACGATCAGCCCCAGCATTTT. It codes for CASSLRPGDDQPQHF.

This chain links TRBV27 with TRBJ1-5; TRBD1 agrees at 8 bases. Losses at the gene ends were 5 bases for V and 16 bases for J; bases not matched to a gene: 13. Germline CDR1 is MNHEY and CDR2 is SMNVEV (reference sequence). The CDR3 runs to 13 residues. The CDR3 spells CASSPTEGQEIHF. The CDR3 nucleotides read TGTGCCAGCAGTCCAACAGAGGGACAGGAAATACATTTT.

The V call is TRBV5-1, the J call TRBJ1-2; 10 nucleotides align to TRBD1. J was trimmed by 7 bases and V by 0 bases; bases with no gene match: 6. The germline gives CDR1 SGHRS, CDR2 YFSETQ. The CDR3 loop spans 15 amino acids. The CDR3 sequence is CASSLDGTGDGGYTF. The CDR3 DNA is TGCGCCAGCAGCTTGGACGGGACAGGGGATGGTGGCTACACCTTC.

This chain uses TRBV7-2 with TRBJ1-1; 7 bases fit TRBD1. Germline CDR1 reads SGHTA; CDR2 reads FQGNSA. The CDR3 loop spans 14 amino acids. Trimming took 5 bases from V and 4 from J; bases not matched to a gene: 7. The CDR3 is CASSLQGQRTEAFF. For the CDR3, the DNA is TGTGCCAGCAGCCTACAGGGGCAGCGCACTGAAGCTTTCTTT.

CDR3 loop: CASSLVGRPDTQYF. In DNA form, the CDR3 reads TGTGCCAGCAGCTTGGTGGGGAGACCAGATACGCAGTATTTT. The J gene is TRBJ2-3, the V gene TRBV5-4; weak D call: TRBD2 (5 bases). V lost 0 bases and J lost 4, with 9 bases in between. Germline V CDR1 and CDR2: SGHNT, YYREEE (reference sequence). The CDR3 loop spans 14 amino acids.

The CDR3 is CASSARGRHEAFF. The CDR3 DNA reads TGTGCCAGCAGTGCAAGGGGGCGTCATGAAGCTTTCTTT. The V and J genes are TRBV27 and TRBJ1-1; 7 positions match TRBD1. Trimming cost V 5 bases and J 7 bases; bases outside gene matches: 7. The CDR3 runs to 13 residues. Germline-derived CDR1 and CDR2 are MNHEY and SMNVEV (reference sequence).

V and J are TRBV7-2 and TRBJ2-5, with D tentatively TRBD2 (5 bases). Germline V gene sequence: CDR1 SGHTA, CDR2 FQGNSA. The CDR3 totals 14 residues. The V end was cut by 2 bases, the J end by 5 bases, with 12 bases between. Here the CDR3 reads CASSLRIRGETQYF. The CDR3 DNA sequence: TGTGCCAGCAGCTTAAGGATCCGAGGGGAGACCCAGTACTTC.

CDR3 bases: TGTGCCAGCTCACGGAGTGATAACTATGGCTACACCTTC. Its translation is CASSRSDNYGYTF. V gene TRBV18 combines with J gene TRBJ1-2; D call uncertain. Trimming left V 4 bases short and J 1 base short, with 7 bases between. Per the germline V gene, CDR1 is KGHSH and CDR2 is LQKENI. This CDR3 spans 13 amino acids.

The genes are TRBV18 and TRBJ2-5, with a weak D call TRBD1 (5 bases). In germline, CDR1 is KGHSH, CDR2 LQKENI. The CDR3 is made up of 14 amino acids. Trimming took off 2 bases at V and 0 bases at J, with 7 bases between the two ends. CDR3 region: CASSPKDNQETQYF. The CDR3 DNA reads as TGTGCCAGCTCACCAAAGGACAACCAAGAGACCCAGTACTTC.

The rearrangement uses TRBV27 and TRBJ2-7; no firm D call. CDR1 and CDR2 (germline): MNHEY, SMNVEV (reference sequence). Between the trimmed V and J ends, which lost 4 bases and 7 bases, there was a span of 17 bases. The CDR3 has 14 amino acids. In nucleotides, the CDR3 is TGTGCCAGCAGTTCCACCGGATTCCGAGGAGAGCAGTACTTC. Residues: CASSSTGFRGEQYF.

The chain carries TRBV6-5 and TRBJ2-7; D possibly corresponds to TRBD1 (6 bases). The CDR3 has 13 residues. With 4 bases removed from V and 5 bases from J, the gap between germline ends came to 12 bases. CDR1 and CDR2 (germline): MNHEY, SVGAGI. The CDR3 DNA is TGTGCCAGCAGTTCCGGACAGACCAACGAGCAGTACTTC. Translating it yields CASSSGQTNEQYF.

The chain couples TRBV11-2 to TRBJ2-7, with 8 nucleotides matching TRBD2. The CDR3 length is 13 residues. Germline assignment: CDR1 SGHAT and CDR2 FQNNGV. V lost 4 bases to trimming and J lost 11 bases; unmatched junction nucleotides: 10. CDR3 residues: CASSYPGPGGKYF. The CDR3 DNA reads as TGTGCCAGCAGCTACCCCGGTCCGGGGGGGAAGTACTTC.

The rearrangement links TRBV7-9 to TRBJ1-5, with 8 bases aligning to TRBD1. In germline, CDR1 is SEHNR, CDR2 FQNEAQ (reference sequence). The CDR3 length is 17 residues. Germline trimming cut 1 base from V and 3 bases from J; bases unmatched to any gene: 8. The CDR3 is CASSLVYGQGSNQPQHF. The CDR3 region has the DNA TGTGCCAGCAGCTTAGTCTACGGACAGGGATCCAATCAGCCCCAGCATTTT.

The gene calls are TRBV11-3 and TRBJ2-6, with D hard to call. V was cut by 2 bases and J by 0 bases, with 5 bases left in between. Germline CDR1 and CDR2: SGHNT and YENEEA. The CDR3 spans 15 residues. The CDR3 DNA is TGTGCCAGCAGCTTACCCGGCTCTGGGGCCAACGTCCTGACTTTC. Its translation: CASSLPGSGANVLTF.

The chain couples TRBV7-2 to TRBJ2-7, with a tentative D call TRBD2 (5 bases). This CDR3 has 16 amino acids. CDR1 is SGHTA and CDR2 is FQGNSA in the germline V gene. V shed 2 bases and J shed 0 bases, with 14 bases lying between them. The CDR3 nucleotides read TGTGCCAGCAGCTTAAATCCCCCGGGGAGCTCCTACGAGCAGTACTTC. Its protein product is CASSLNPPGSSYEQYF. Variable domain in full (rest from reference TRBV7-2 and TRBJ2-7): GAGVSQSPSNKVTEKGKDVELRCDPISGHTALYWYRQSLGQGLEFLIYFQGNSAPDKSGLPSDRFSAERTGGSVSTLTIQRTQQEDSAVYLCASSLNPPGSSYEQYFGPGTRLTVT.

The chain carries TRBV30 and TRBJ1-5; 7 bases are a match to TRBD1. From germline, CDR1 is GTSNPN and CDR2 SVGIG (reference sequence). CDR3 length: 17 amino acids. After removal of 1 base from V and 0 bases from J, the junction contained 9 bases not matched to a gene. This CDR3 is CAWSAQQGPLSNQPQHF. The CDR3 DNA sequence: TGTGCCTGGAGTGCTCAACAGGGGCCCCTTAGCAATCAGCCCCAGCATTTT.